Below, one T cell receptor beta chain is given with its context. Its antigen is not identified. Deletions cut 8 bases from V and 6 bases from J, with 21 bases between. The CDR3 consists of 14 residues. CDR1 is SGHKS and CDR2 is YYEKEE in the germline V gene (reference sequence). These data are taken from a study of T-cell memory formation after mild COVID-19. Study results and caveats: Clones contracting over day 15 to 85 were CD4/CD8 balanced, with later expanders leaning CD4+.

TCRdb re-called the 5' RACE reads with MiXCR, one entry per CDR3 protein. The sample includes roughly 370,000 distinct CDR3 sequences, 16% seen only once; the top ten take about a fifth. The V and J genes are TRBV5-5 and TRBJ2-7, with TRBD2 as a possible D gene (5 bases). Sequencing was carried out using PBMCs or a T cell subset sorted from them (not recorded which). The origin of this receptor is a man younger than 30 who had mild COVID-19 (a few samples of this study predate the infection). Cell type and time point are not known. CDR3 nucleotide sequence: TGTGCCAGTAGCCGAGGGAGCTCTGGGAGCGAGCAGTACGTC. It is translated as CASSRGSSGSEQYV.